This T cell receptor beta chain was found in a study of T cells in localized non-small cell lung cancer. Study results and caveats: The study linked higher blood T cell density to longer overall survival. When the top 100 tumor clones were examined, a median approximately 62 of them also appeared in the adjacent lung, which was paired and uninvolved. Since sequencing was restricted to only one region of the tumor, intratumor heterogeneity remains a possibility.

There are 16 residues in the CDR3. V shed 3 bases and J shed 0 bases, with 13 bases lying between them. Germline-derived CDR1 and CDR2 are SGHNT and YYREEE (reference sequence). This clone was counted once. Its antigen is not identified. Clones were read by immunoSEQ multiplex PCR, and TCRdb kept only the in-frame ones, dropping some. The repertoire includes 41,000 or so clones, about 86% of them detected once, and roughly 7% sits in the top ten. The specimen was peripheral blood, collected before any cancer treatment. The chain carries TRBV5-4 and TRBJ2-1, with a weak D call TRBD1 (6 bases). This receptor was obtained from a woman aged 18-49 years with stage III lung adenocarcinoma. The CDR3 here is CASSSGVSRSYNEQFF. The CDR3 DNA sequence: TGTGCCAGCAGCTCAGGGGTTTCCCGCTCCTACAATGAGCAGTTCTTC.